This passage covers 22 T cell receptor beta chains from one sample sequenced in a study of cytomegalovirus exposure and HLA in healthy donors. Amplification used 60 Vbeta primers and 13 Jbeta primers. Sequencing was performed with immunoSEQ multiplex PCR; in TCRdb, only in-frame clones are kept and a portion is missing. Here the sample spans about 170,000 clones, approximately 80% being singletons. The sample consisted of PBMCs. The receptors were sampled from a woman between 45 and 60 years old in good health and CMV-seronegative.

The chain uses TRBV5-1 and TRBJ2-6; D is perhaps TRBD1 (6 bases). The CDR3 is 16 amino acids. Germline-derived CDR1 and CDR2 are SGHRS and YFSETQ. The V and J ends lost 4 bases and 1 base respectively, with 12 bases between them. DNA of the CDR3: TGCGCCAGCAGCATAGGACAGAAATCTGGGGCCAACGTCCTGACTTTC. It yields the protein CASSIGQKSGANVLTF.

The rearrangement joins TRBV9 to TRBJ2-7; 8 nucleotides align to TRBD1. CDR1 and CDR2 from the germline V gene are SGDLS and YYNGEE. The CDR3 has 18 amino acids. V shed 4 bases, J shed 1 base, and the junction held 16 bases outside the gene matches. This CDR3 reads CASSRTGRGGRGSYEQYF. The CDR3 DNA sequence: TGTGCCAGCAGCAGGACAGGGCGAGGTGGTAGGGGGTCCTACGAGCAGTACTTC.

V and J are TRBV14 and TRBJ2-7, with TRBD1 matching over 8 bases. The CDR3 covers 17 residues. Per germline, CDR1 SGHDN and CDR2 FVKESK. J lost 1 base, V lost 0 bases, and 8 bases had no gene match. CDR3 DNA: TGTGCCAGCAGCCAAGATGTGCGGGACAGGAGATCCTACGAGCAGTACTTC. Amino acids: CASSQDVRDRRSYEQYF.

The V gene is TRBV4-3, the J gene TRBJ2-2, with TRBD2 matching over 7 bases. Germline loops: CDR1 LGHNA, CDR2 YSLEER. V was clipped by 0 bases and J by 6 bases; unmatched bases: 10. The CDR3 runs 17 residues. CDR3 amino acids: CASSQDRGLNGAGELFF. CDR3 sequence (DNA): TGCGCCAGCAGCCAAGATCGGGGACTAAACGGTGCCGGGGAGCTGTTTTTT.

This clone was seen only a few times. The chain joins TRBV4-3 to TRBJ2-7, with 8 nucleotides matching TRBD1. This CDR3 is built from 15 residues. Trimming cost V 4 bases and J 1 base; bases outside gene matches: 6. Per the germline V gene, CDR1 is LGHNA and CDR2 is YSLEER. The CDR3 DNA reads as TGCGCCAGCAGCCGGGGACAGGACCGTTCCTACGAGCAGTACTTC. This gives the protein CASSRGQDRSYEQYF.

The CDR3 region is CASISQGNTGELFF. The CDR3 DNA follows: TGTGCCAGTATCAGCCAGGGAAACACCGGGGAGCTGTTTTTT. This chain joins TRBV19 and TRBJ2-2, with D maybe TRBD1 (5 bases). The germline CDR1 and CDR2 sequences are LNHDA and SQIVND (reference sequence). The CDR3 contains 14 residues. V was pared by 7 bases and J by 2 bases, with 11 bases between.

The chain recombines TRBV5-8 with TRBJ1-3, with D possibly being TRBD1 (5 bases). The V end was cut by 4 bases, the J end by 0 bases, with 17 bases between. This CDR3 has 17 amino acids. Germline loops: CDR1 SGHTS, CDR2 YDEGEE. Here the CDR3 reads CASSPGRVVSSGNTIYF. The DNA for the CDR3 is TGTGCCAGCAGCCCGGGCAGGGTGGTGAGCTCTGGAAACACCATATATTTT.

This chain connects TRBV30 to TRBJ2-7, with a possible D match to TRBD1 (5 bases). The CDR3 consists of 15 residues. Trimming cost V 4 bases and J 3 bases, with 19 bases left between them. Germline V CDR1 and CDR2: GTSNPN, SVGIG (reference sequence). The CDR3 spells CAWNRPRQGIYEQYF. DNA for the CDR3: TGTGCCTGGAATAGGCCGCGGCAGGGAATCTACGAGCAGTACTTC.

This clone was recorded once. The chain recombines TRBV7-6 with TRBJ2-7; TRBD1 agrees at 8 bases. Germline values: CDR1 SGHVS, CDR2 FNYEAQ. The trim removed 4 bases at V and 5 bases at J, leaving 1 base unmatched. This CDR3 spans 12 amino acids. CDR3 sequence reads: CASSWTGNEQYF. The CDR3 DNA is TGTGCCAGCAGCTGGACAGGGAACGAGCAGTACTTC.

This clone was picked up one time. The chain links TRBV28 to TRBJ1-2; D ambiguous. In germline, CDR1 is MDHEN, CDR2 SYDVKM. Trimming took 6 bases from V and 8 from J, leaving 13 bases between them. The CDR3 has 12 residues. CDR3 in DNA: TGTGCCAGCAGGCGGAGGGTCGACGGCTACACCTTC. Translation gives CASRRRVDGYTF.

The chain carries TRBV28 and TRBJ2-3, with a possible D match to TRBD1 (6 bases). V lost 3 bases, J lost 6 bases, and 19 bases lay in between. The germline gives CDR1 MDHEN, CDR2 SYDVKM. This CDR3 has 16 amino acids. This CDR3 reads CASSFGYRANLDTQYF. Written as DNA, the CDR3 is TGTGCCAGCAGTTTTGGGTACAGGGCTAACCTGGATACGCAGTATTTT. Full variable domain (rest looked up from reference TRBV28 and TRBJ2-3): DVKVTQSSRYLVKRTGEKVFLECVQDMDHENMFWYRQDPGLGLRLIYFSYDVKMKEKGDIPEGYSVSREKKERFSLILESASTNQTSMYLCASSFGYRANLDTQYFGPGTRLTVL.

V usage is TRBV6-5 and J usage is TRBJ1-2, with D unclear. Trimming pared 6 bases from V and 5 bases from J, leaving 16 bases between. This CDR3 is 14 amino acids long. Germline-derived CDR1 and CDR2 are MNHEY and SVGAGI. DNA for the CDR3: TGTGCCAGCAGGAATGACGGAACTACGTATGGCTACACCTTC. Translated, it gives CASRNDGTTYGYTF.

J is TRBJ2-6 and V is TRBV4-2; D is unclear. The CDR3 extends over 16 amino acids. Per germline, CDR1 LGHNA and CDR2 YNFKEQ. The V end lost 0 bases, the J end lost 0 bases, and 6 bases lay between the germline ends. The CDR3 coding sequence is TGTGCCAGCAGCCAAGATCTAGGCTCTGGGGCCAACGTCCTGACTTTC. The encoded protein is CASSQDLGSGANVLTF.

The chain links TRBV19 to TRBJ1-2, with D perhaps TRBD1 (5 bases). V was cut by 5 bases and J by 3 bases, with 10 bases left in between. The germline V gene encodes CDR1 LNHDA and CDR2 SQIVND (reference sequence). This CDR3 has 13 residues. CDR3 DNA: TGTGCCAGTAGTTCTCCAGGGCACTATGGCTACACCTTC. It codes for CASSSPGHYGYTF.

V usage is TRBV7-2 and J usage is TRBJ2-1, with a weak D call TRBD1 (6 bases). Trimming cost V 5 bases and J 4 bases, with 12 bases left between them. Germline V gene lookup returns CDR1 SGHTA and CDR2 FQGNSA. This CDR3 is 14 amino acids long. CDR3 amino acids: CASSLGTLYNEQFF. CDR3 coding DNA: TGTGCCAGCAGCCTCGGGACACTGTACAATGAGCAGTTCTTC.

V gene TRBV9 combines with J gene TRBJ2-2; the match to TRBD1 covers 9 bases. Per the germline V gene, CDR1 is SGDLS and CDR2 is YYNGEE. V dropped 0 bases and J dropped 6; count of bases not matched to a gene: 12. This CDR3 is built from 18 residues. Here the CDR3 DNA reads TGTGCCAGCAGCGTAGCTTTTTCAAGGACAGGGGCATCCGGGGAGCTGTTTTTT. Protein product: CASSVAFSRTGASGELFF.

The chain recombines TRBV6-1 with TRBJ1-5, with 7 nucleotides matching TRBD1. Germline V gene lookup returns CDR1 MNHNS and CDR2 SASEGT. The CDR3 length is 17 residues. V shed 2 bases and J 4 bases; nucleotides not matched to a gene: 11. The DNA of the CDR3 is TGTGCCAGCAGTGAATTCCCCGTGGGACAGATTAATCAGCCCCAGCATTTT. It specifies CASSEFPVGQINQPQHF.

The genes are TRBV11-3 and TRBJ2-2; 11 nucleotides agree with TRBD2. The germline gives CDR1 SGHNT, CDR2 YENEEA. The CDR3 runs to 17 residues. V gave up 5 bases and J gave up 1 base; unmatched junction bases: 6. CDR3 in amino acids: CASSRSTSGGNTGELFF. CDR3 nucleotide sequence: TGTGCCAGCAGCCGCAGTACTAGCGGGGGGAACACCGGGGAGCTGTTTTTT.

The chain combines TRBV7-3 with TRBJ2-1; TRBD2 aligns across 10 bases. V shed 3 bases and J 7 bases; nucleotides not matched to a gene: 9. Germline V gene lookup returns CDR1 SGHTA and CDR2 FQGTGA. The CDR3 covers 16 residues. The DNA of the CDR3 is TGTGCCAGCAGCTTTGTTTCTAGCGGGAGAGGTAATGAGCAGTTCTTC. This sequence encodes CASSFVSSGRGNEQFF.

V and J are TRBV10-2 and TRBJ1-2, with D uncertain. The V gene lost 7 bases and the J gene lost 8 bases, with 14 bases spanning the gap. This CDR3 has 12 amino acids. Germline CDR1 and CDR2: WSHSY and SAAADI. Here the CDR3 DNA reads TGCGCCAGCACACCGCATGGGAGAGGCTACACCTTC. Its protein is CASTPHGRGYTF.

This sequence joins TRBV4-2 and TRBJ1-1; D gene unclear. Germline assignment: CDR1 LGHNA and CDR2 YNFKEQ. Trimming cost V 0 bases and J 6 bases, with 14 bases left between them. The CDR3 has 15 amino acids. This chain's CDR3 is CASSQESLSRAEAFF. CDR3 bases: TGTGCCAGCAGCCAAGAATCGCTCTCACGGGCTGAAGCTTTCTTT.

The V gene is TRBV7-2, the J gene TRBJ2-1; D is perhaps TRBD2 (6 bases). The CDR3 is 14 residues long. V lost 4 bases and J lost 8, with 15 bases in between. CDR1 and CDR2 from the germline V gene are SGHTA and FQGNSA. In DNA, the CDR3 is TGTGCCAGCAGCTCTGGCGGGGATGGACATGAGCAGTTCTTC. This translates into CASSSGGDGHEQFF.